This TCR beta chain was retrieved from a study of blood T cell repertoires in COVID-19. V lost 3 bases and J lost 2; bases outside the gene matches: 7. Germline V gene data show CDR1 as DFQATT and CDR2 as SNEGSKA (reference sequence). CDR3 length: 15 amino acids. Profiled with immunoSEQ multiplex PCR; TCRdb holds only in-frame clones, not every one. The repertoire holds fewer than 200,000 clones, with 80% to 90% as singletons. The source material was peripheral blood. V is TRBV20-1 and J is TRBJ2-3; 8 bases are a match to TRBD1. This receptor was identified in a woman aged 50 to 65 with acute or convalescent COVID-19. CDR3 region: CSASYRTGNTDTQYF. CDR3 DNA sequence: TGCAGTGCTAGTTACCGGACAGGGAACACAGATACGCAGTATTTT.